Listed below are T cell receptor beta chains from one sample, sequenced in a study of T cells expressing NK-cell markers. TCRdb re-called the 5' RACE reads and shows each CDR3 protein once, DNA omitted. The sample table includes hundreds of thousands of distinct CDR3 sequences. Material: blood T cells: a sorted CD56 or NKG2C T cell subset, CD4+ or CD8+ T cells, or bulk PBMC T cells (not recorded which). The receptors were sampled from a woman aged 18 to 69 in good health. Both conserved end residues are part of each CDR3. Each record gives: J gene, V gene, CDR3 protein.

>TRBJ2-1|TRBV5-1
CASSPQGEQYNEQFF
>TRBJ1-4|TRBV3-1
CASSAAPEKLFF
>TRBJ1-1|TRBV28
CASSSPQGRGTEAFF
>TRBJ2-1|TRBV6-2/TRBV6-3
CASSRARGGHGYNEQFF
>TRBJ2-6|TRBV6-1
CASRAGDSGANVLTF
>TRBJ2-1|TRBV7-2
CASSLAGGRARYNEQFF
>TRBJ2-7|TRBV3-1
CASSQDLLAGYYEQYF
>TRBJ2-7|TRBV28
CASTGFGSYEQYF
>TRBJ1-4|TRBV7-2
CASSPPGPHGEKLFF
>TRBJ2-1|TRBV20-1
CSARGKVAGPLYNEQFF
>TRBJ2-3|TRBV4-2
CASSQGLLAGGSSDTQYF
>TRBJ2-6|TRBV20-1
CSAPTPSSGANVLTF
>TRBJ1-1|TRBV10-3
CAISERGEDTEAFF
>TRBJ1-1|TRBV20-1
CSVTASGFMNTEAFF
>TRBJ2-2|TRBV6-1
CASRYQGQGRTGELFF
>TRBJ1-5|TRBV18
CASSGVQDQPQHF
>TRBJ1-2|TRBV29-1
CSVEDQGNYGYTF
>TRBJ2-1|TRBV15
CATSRGRTSGTYNEQFF
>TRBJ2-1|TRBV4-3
CASSRLAGNEQFF
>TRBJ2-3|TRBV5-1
CASSLPRTSGGANTQYF
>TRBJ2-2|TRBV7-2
CASSLIGLNTGELFF
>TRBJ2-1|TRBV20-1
CRVASQRLNEQFF
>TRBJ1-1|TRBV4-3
CASSQEVGYTEAFF